This section outlines one TCR beta chain sequence together with its context. Clones were read by immunoSEQ multiplex PCR, and TCRdb kept only the in-frame ones, dropping some. The sample records 52,000 or so clones, about 88% being singletons. The record originates from a study of blood T cell repertoires in COVID-19. The CDR3 has 16 residues. CDR1 is SGHRS, CDR2 YFSETQ, per germline. Trimming took off 4 bases at V and 0 bases at J, with 13 bases between the two ends. This TCR was recovered from a woman in her sixties or seventies with active COVID-19. The rearrangement joins TRBV5-1 to TRBJ1-4; the D is unclear. Sequencing was done on a sample of peripheral blood. The CDR3 loop reads CASSPSIEATNEKLFF. CDR3 bases: TGCGCCAGCAGCCCCTCCATTGAGGCAACTAATGAAAAACTGTTTTTT.